This T cell receptor beta chain was documented in a study of T cell repertoires in aging, cancer and after chemotherapy. Study background: Six age groups, ranging from 30 or younger to 70 or older, included the donors.

CDR3 length: 15 residues. V gave up 8 bases and J gave up 3 bases; unmatched junction bases: 5. CDR1 is WNHNN, CDR2 SYGVQD, per germline (reference sequence). This clonotype has a handful of counts. The antigen is undetermined. A mixed TRB-A/B primer pool amplified rearranged TRB by multiplex touch-down PCR. TCRdb recomputed calls from the multiplex PCR reads with MiXCR, one row per CDR3 protein. The table lists around 7,000 distinct CDR3 sequences, 40% of them singletons. Study results and caveats: Loss of evenness, beyond lost richness, contributed to age-related TCR diversity decline in cancer patients.

TCR beta rearrangements were amplified from peripheral blood genomic DNA. This receptor was identified in a human donor in good health. The chain links TRBV10-1 to TRBJ2-1; 12 nucleotides line up with TRBD2. Sequenced sample: blood. CDR3 DNA sequence: TGCGCCAGCGGTAGACTAGCGGGGGACTACAATGAGCAGTTCTTC. Translation: CASGRLAGDYNEQFF.